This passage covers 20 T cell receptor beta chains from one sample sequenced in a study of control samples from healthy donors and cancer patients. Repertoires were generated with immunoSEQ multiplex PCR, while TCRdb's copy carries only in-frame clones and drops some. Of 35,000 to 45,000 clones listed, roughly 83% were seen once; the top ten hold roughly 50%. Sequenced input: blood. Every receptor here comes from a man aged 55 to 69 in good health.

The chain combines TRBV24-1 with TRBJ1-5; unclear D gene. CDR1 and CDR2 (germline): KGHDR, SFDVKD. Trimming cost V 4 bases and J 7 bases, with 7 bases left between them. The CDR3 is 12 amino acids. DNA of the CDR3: TGTGCCACCAGTGACGCGGGACAGCCCCAGCATTTT. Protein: CATSDAGQPQHF.

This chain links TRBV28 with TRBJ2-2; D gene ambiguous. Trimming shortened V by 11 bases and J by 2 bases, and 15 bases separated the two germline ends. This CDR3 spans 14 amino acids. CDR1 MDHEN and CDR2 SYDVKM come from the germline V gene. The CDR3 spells CAARADLNTGELFF. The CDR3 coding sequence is TGTGCCGCCCGCGCAGACTTAAACACCGGGGAGCTGTTTTTT.

CDR3 residues: CASSLGQVEDEKLFF. The CDR3 nucleotides read TGTGCCAGCAGCTTAGGGCAGGTGGAGGATGAAAAACTGTTTTTT. The rearrangement links TRBV7-9 to TRBJ1-4, with no clear D. CDR1 and CDR2 (germline): SEHNR, FQNEAQ (reference sequence). This CDR3 has 15 residues. The V and J ends lost 1 base and 6 bases respectively, with 12 bases between them.

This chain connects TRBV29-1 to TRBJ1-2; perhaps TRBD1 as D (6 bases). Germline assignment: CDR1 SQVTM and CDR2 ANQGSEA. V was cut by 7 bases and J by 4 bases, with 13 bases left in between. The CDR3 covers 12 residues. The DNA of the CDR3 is TGCAGCGCCACAGGGACCCTCTATGGCTACACCTTC. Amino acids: CSATGTLYGYTF.

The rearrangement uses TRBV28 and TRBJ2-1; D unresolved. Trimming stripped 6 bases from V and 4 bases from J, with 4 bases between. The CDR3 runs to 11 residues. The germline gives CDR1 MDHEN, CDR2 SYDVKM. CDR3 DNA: TGTGCCAGCAGCGAATACAATGAGCAGTTCTTC. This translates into CASSEYNEQFF.

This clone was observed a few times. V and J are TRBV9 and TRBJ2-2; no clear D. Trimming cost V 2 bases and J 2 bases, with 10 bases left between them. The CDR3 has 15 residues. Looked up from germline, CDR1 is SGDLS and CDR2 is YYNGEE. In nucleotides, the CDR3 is TGTGCCAGCAGCGTTGAGGTACTTAACACCGGGGAGCTGTTTTTT. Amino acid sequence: CASSVEVLNTGELFF.

The CDR3 nucleotides are TGTGCCAGCAGTTTGAACAGCATGAATCAGCCCCAGCATTTT. It specifies CASSLNSMNQPQHF. The chain has TRBV28 and TRBJ1-5, with D unresolved. Germline V gives CDR1 MDHEN, CDR2 SYDVKM. V was clipped by 3 bases and J by 4 bases, with 10 bases between them. The CDR3 is 14 amino acids.

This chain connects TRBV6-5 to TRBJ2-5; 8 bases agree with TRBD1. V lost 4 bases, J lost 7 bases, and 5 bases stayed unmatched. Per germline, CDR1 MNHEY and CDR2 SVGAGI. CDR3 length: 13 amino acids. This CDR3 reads CASSSGQGRTQYF. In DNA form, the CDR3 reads TGTGCCAGCAGTTCAGGACAGGGAAGGACCCAGTACTTC.

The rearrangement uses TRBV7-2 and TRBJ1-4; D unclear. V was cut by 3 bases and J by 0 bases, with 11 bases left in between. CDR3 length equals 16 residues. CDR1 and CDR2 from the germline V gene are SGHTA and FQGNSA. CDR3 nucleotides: TGTGCCAGCAGCTTGGACGGACTATCAACTAATGAAAAACTGTTTTTT. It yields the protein CASSLDGLSTNEKLFF.

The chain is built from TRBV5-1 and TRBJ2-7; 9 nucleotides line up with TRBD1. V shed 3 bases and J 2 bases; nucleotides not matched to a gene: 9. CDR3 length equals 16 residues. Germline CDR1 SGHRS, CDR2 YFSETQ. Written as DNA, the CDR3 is TGCGCCAGCAGCTGGGGGGGACAGGGACTAACCTACGAGCAGTACTTC. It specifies CASSWGGQGLTYEQYF.

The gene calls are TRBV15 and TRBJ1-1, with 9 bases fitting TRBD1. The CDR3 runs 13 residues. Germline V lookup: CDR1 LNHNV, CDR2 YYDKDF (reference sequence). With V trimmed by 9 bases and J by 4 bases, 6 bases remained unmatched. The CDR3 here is CATATGGITEAFF. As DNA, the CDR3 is TGTGCCACGGCTACAGGGGGCATCACTGAAGCTTTCTTT.

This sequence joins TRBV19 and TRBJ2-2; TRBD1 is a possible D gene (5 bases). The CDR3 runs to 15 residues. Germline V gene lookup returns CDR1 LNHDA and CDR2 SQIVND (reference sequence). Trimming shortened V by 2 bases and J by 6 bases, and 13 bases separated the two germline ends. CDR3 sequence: CASSIMKGLPGELFF. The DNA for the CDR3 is TGTGCCAGTAGTATAATGAAGGGGCTCCCCGGGGAGCTGTTTTTT.

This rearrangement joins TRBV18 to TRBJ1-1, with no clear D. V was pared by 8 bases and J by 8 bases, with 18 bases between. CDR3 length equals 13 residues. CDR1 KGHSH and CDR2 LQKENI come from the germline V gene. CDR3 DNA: TGTGCCAGCACCTTAGACGAGCGCATGGAAGCTTTCTTT. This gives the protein CASTLDERMEAFF.

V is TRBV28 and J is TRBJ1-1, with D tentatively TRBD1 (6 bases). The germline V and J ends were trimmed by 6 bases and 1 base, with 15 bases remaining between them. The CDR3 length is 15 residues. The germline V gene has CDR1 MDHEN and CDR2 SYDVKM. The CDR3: CASSPQGRTNTEAFF. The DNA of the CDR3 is TGTGCCAGCAGCCCCCAGGGGCGCACGAACACTGAAGCTTTCTTT.

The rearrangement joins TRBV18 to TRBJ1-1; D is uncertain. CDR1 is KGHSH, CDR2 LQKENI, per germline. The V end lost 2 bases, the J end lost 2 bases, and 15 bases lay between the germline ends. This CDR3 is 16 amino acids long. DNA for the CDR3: TGTGCCAGCTCACCATTGTCTGGTAAGCTAAACACTGAAGCTTTCTTT. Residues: CASSPLSGKLNTEAFF.

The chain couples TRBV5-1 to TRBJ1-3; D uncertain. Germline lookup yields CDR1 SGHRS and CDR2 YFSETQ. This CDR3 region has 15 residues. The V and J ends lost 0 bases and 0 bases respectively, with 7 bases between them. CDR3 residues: CASSLGHTSGNTIYF. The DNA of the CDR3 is TGCGCCAGCAGCTTGGGTCACACCTCTGGAAACACCATATATTTT.

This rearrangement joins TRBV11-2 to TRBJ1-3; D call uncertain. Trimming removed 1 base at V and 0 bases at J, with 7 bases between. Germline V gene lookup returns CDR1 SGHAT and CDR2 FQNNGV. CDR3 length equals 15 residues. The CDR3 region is CASSLAGSSGNTIYF. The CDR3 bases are TGTGCCAGCAGCTTAGCTGGAAGCTCTGGAAACACCATATATTTT.

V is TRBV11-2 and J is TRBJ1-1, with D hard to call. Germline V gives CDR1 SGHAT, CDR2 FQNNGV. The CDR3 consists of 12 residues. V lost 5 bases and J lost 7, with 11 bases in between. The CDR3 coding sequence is TGTGCCAGCAGCCAGCTGGGGTATGAAGCTTTCTTT. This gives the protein CASSQLGYEAFF.

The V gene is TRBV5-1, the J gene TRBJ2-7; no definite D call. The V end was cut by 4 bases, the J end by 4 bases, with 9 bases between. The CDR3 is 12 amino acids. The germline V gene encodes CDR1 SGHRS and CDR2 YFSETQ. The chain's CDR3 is CASSVDMYEQYF. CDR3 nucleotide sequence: TGCGCCAGCAGCGTTGACATGTACGAGCAGTACTTC.

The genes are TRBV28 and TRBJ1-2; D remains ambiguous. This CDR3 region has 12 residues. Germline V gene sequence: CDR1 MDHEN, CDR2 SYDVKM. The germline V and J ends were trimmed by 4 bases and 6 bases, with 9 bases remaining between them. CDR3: CASSSLDHGYTF. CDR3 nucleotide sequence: TGTGCCAGCAGTTCCCTGGACCATGGCTACACCTTC.